Given below is one T cell receptor beta chain in context. What it recognizes is unknown. Sequencing was performed with immunoSEQ multiplex PCR; in TCRdb, only in-frame clones are kept and a portion is missing. The sample lists about 110,000 clones, approximately 89% seen once, with around 3.3% in the top ten. V shed 2 bases and J 4 bases; nucleotides not matched to a gene: 1. In germline, CDR1 is GTSNPN, CDR2 SVGIG (reference sequence). CDR3 length: 12 residues. The data belong to a study of T cell responses to AZD1222 COVID-19 vaccine. Study-level points and caveats: Among AZD1222 vaccinees, only 5 to 7 were seropositive at baseline. Mapped onto spike, vaccine-associated CD4 TCRs spanned it and were dominant at 160-218 and 743-854.

The clonotype was recovered from an adult in good health. The sequencing used peripheral blood, collected on day 0 of MenACWY control vaccination. The genes are TRBV30 and TRBJ1-2, with 7 bases matching TRBD1. CDR3 nucleotide sequence: TGTGCCTGGAGTCGGGACAGCTATGGCTACACCTTC. The encoded protein is CAWSRDSYGYTF.